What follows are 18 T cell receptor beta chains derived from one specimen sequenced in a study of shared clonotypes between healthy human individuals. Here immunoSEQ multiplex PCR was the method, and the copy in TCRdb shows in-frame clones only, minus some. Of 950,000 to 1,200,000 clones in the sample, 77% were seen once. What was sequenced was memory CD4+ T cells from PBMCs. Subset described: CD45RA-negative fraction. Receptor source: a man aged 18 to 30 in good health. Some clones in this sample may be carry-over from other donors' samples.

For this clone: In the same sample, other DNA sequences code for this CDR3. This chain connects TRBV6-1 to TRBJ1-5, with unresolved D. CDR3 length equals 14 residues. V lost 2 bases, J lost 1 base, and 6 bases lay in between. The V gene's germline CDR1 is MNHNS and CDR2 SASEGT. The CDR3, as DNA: TGTGCCAGCAGTGAACGGCAAAGCAATCAGCCCCAGCATTTT. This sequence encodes CASSERQSNQPQHF.

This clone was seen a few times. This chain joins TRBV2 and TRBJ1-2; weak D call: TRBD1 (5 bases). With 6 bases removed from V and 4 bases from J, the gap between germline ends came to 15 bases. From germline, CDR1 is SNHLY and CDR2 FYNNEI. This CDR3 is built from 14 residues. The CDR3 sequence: CASSDRQSRYGYTF. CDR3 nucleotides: TGTGCCAGCAGCGACAGACAGTCCCGCTATGGCTACACCTTC.

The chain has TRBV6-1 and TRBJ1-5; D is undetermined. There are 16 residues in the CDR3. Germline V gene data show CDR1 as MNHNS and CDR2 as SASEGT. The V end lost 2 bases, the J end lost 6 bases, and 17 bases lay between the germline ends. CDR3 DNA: TGTGCCAGCAGTGAAATTGCACGGGCTGCTTCTCAGCCCCAGCATTTT. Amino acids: CASSEIARAASQPQHF.

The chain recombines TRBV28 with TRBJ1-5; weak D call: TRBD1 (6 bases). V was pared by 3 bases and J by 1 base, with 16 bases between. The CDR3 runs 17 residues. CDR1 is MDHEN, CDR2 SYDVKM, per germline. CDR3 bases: TGTGCCAGCAGTTTCATCGGGGGCCCCTTAAGCAATCAGCCCCAGCATTTT. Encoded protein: CASSFIGGPLSNQPQHF.

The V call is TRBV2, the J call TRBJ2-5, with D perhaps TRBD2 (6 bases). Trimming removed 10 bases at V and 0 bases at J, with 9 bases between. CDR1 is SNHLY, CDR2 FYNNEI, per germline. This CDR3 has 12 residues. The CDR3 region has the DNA TGTGCCATTGCGGGGTACCAAGAGACCCAGTACTTC. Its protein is CAIAGYQETQYF.

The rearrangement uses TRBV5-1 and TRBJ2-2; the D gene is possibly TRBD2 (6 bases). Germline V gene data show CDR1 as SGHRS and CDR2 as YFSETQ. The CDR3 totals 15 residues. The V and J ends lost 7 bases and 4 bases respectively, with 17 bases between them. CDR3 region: CASGIVAGLTGELFF. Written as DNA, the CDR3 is TGCGCCAGCGGGATAGTGGCGGGACTCACCGGGGAGCTGTTTTTT.

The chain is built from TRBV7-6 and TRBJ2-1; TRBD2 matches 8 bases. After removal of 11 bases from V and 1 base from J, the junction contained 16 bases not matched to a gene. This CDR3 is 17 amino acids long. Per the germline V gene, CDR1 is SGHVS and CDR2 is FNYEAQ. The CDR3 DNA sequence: TGTGCCCTCTTGGAGTACCCCAAGCGGGAGTCCTACAATGAGCAGTTCTTC. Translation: CALLEYPKRESYNEQFF.

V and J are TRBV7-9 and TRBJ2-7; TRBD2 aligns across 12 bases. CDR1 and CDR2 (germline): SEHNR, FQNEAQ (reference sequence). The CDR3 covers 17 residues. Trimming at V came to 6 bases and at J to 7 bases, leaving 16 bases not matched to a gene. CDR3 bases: TGTGCCAGCAGTACTGTCAACCGACTAGCGGGAGTGGGTGAGCAGTACTTC. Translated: CASSTVNRLAGVGEQYF.

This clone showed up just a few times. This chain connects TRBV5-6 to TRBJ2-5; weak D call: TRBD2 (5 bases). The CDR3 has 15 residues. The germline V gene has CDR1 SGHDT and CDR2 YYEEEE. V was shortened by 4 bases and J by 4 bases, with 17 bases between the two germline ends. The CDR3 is CASSTAYGMGETQYF. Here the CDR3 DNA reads TGTGCCAGCAGCACCGCGTACGGGATGGGAGAGACCCAGTACTTC.

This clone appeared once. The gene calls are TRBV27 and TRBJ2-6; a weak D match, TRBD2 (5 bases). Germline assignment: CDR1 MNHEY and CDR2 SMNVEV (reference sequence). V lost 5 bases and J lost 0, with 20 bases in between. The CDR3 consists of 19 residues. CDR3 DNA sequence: TGTGCCAGCAGTCCCCTGATCGGGGATTTTGGCTCTGGGGCCAACGTCCTGACTTTC. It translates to CASSPLIGDFGSGANVLTF.

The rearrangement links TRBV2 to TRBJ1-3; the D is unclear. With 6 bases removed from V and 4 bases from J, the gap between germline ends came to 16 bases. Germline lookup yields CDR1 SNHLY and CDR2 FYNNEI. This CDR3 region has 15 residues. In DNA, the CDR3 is TGTGCCAGCAGGCGACAAAGGGTGTCAGGAAACACCATATATTTT. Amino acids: CASRRQRVSGNTIYF.

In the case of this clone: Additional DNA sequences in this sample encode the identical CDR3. DNA for the CDR3: TGTGCCAGCAGCGTAGGGACTAGCGGGTACGAGCAGTACTTC. This codes for CASSVGTSGYEQYF. The chain carries TRBV9 and TRBJ2-7, with TRBD2 identical over 11 bases. CDR3 length equals 14 residues. The V and J ends lost 0 bases and 4 bases, in that order; junction bases with no gene match: 0. CDR1 is SGDLS, CDR2 YYNGEE, per germline.

In nucleotides, the CDR3 is TGCGCCAGCAGCCGGAGTCTCGGTGGTAACTATGGCTACACCTTC. It codes for CASSRSLGGNYGYTF. V is TRBV4-3 and J is TRBJ1-2, with D uncertain. CDR3 length equals 15 residues. V lost 4 bases and J lost 1, with 13 bases in between. CDR1 is LGHNA, CDR2 YSLEER, per germline.

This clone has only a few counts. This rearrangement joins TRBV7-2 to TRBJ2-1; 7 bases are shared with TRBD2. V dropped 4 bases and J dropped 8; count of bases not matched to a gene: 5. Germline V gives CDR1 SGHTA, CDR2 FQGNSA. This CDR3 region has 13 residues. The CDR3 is CASSSYGGYEQFF. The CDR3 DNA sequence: TGTGCCAGCAGCTCCTACGGGGGGTATGAGCAGTTCTTC.

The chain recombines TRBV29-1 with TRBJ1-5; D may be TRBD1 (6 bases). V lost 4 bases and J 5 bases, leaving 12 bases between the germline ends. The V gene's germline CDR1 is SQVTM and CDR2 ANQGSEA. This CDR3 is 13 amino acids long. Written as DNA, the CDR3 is TGCAGCGTTGCCCGGGGGCAGGATCAGCCCCAGCATTTT. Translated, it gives CSVARGQDQPQHF. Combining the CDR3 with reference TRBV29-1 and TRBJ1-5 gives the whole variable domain SAVISQKPSRDICQRGTSLTIQCQVDSQVTMMFWYRQQPGQSLTLIATANQGSEATYESGFVIDKFPISRPNLTFSTLTVSNMSPEDSSIYLCSVARGQDQPQHFGDGTRLSIL.

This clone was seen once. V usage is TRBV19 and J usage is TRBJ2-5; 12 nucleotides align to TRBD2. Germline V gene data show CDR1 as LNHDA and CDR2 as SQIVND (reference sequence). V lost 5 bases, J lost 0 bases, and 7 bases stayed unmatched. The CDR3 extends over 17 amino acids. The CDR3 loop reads CASSPGTSGLYQETQYF. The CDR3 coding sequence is TGTGCCAGTAGTCCCGGGACTAGCGGGTTGTACCAAGAGACCCAGTACTTC.

The CDR3 region is CASSFNRGPNNEQFF. CDR3 in DNA: TGTGCCAGCAGCTTCAACAGGGGCCCTAACAATGAGCAGTTCTTC. The rearrangement uses TRBV11-1 and TRBJ2-1, with TRBD1 identical over 7 bases. V shed 3 bases, J shed 5 bases, and the junction held 7 bases outside the gene matches. CDR1 and CDR2 (germline): SGHAT, FQDESV (reference sequence). This CDR3 has 15 amino acids.

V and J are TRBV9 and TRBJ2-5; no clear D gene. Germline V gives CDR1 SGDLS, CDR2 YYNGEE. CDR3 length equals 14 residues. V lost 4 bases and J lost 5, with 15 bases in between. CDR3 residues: CASSLSASWETQYF. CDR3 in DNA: TGTGCCAGCAGCCTTAGTGCGTCTTGGGAGACCCAGTACTTC.